This T cell receptor beta chain was identified during a study of T cells in Graves' hyperthyroidism and ophthalmopathy. Regarding the study as a whole: Most thyroid clonotypes expanded above 0.001 appeared in blood too. A 13 V-J model separated ophthalmopathy from stable hyperthyroidism. Before onset, ophthalmopathy was predicted by the model a median roughly 6.8 months earlier.

Per germline, CDR1 LGHDT and CDR2 YNNKEL (reference sequence). Trimming took 0 bases from V and 0 from J; bases not matched to a gene: 8. The length of the CDR3 is 19 residues. RNA transcripts provided the source from which TCR beta CDR3 regions were amplified. During a first-round RT-PCR of the TCR CDR3, the HTBI primer set was used. TCRdb re-called the multiplex PCR reads through MiXCR, storing one row per CDR3 protein. The table includes roughly 570,000 distinct CDR3 sequences, 40% to 55% detected once. There are many counts of this clonotype. What it recognizes is unknown. The sequence was obtained from a woman aged 18 to 35 with Graves' hyperthyroidism. The sequenced material came from peripheral blood or thyroid tissue (not recorded which). J is TRBJ2-5 and V is TRBV3-1; 12 positions agree with TRBD2. CDR3 residues: CASSQDGTSGSWYQETQYF. DNA of the CDR3: TGTGCCAGCAGCCAAGATGGGACTAGCGGGTCTTGGTACCAAGAGACCCAGTACTTC.